This T cell receptor (beta chain) was observed in a study of cytomegalovirus exposure and HLA in healthy donors (dated by TCRdb to between 2016 and 2019). Context from the whole study: The 666 repertoires of the first cohort and the 95 to 150 validation repertoires were produced on the same platform, according to a later analysis. The study aimed to test whether cataloging public T cell receptors could reveal signatures of past pathogen exposure. A separate validation cohort of 90 to 150 different subjects was used in addition to the roughly 670-subject first cohort. High-throughput TCR immunosequencing, statistical association of individual TCRs with disease status, and machine learning were combined to predict cytomegalovirus infection status.

A remark on this clone: Its antigen is unknown. No base qualities exist here, and no much larger clone lies one base off it.

The germline V gene encodes CDR1 SGDLS and CDR2 YYNGEE. The cysteine opens and the phenylalanine closes a CDR3 of 16 amino acids. The retained sequence is limited to the CDR3, 48 bases, with the frame set at the first base. The junction shows trimming of 0 bases on V and 2 bases on J, and the gene matches do not reach 6 bases of it. The library relied on the immunoSEQ multiplex PCR assay. Per the authors' processing: A statistical classification framework was developed to diagnose cytomegalovirus status using the catalog of TCR beta chain sequences. Held by TCRdb, this immuneACCESS table contains in-frame sequences only and omits some clones. Under half of the omission traces to an unresolved V gene where checked; the cause of the rest is unknown. V and J calls and clone size are as listed in that table; D and trimming were resolved from the DNA. The sample data list 260,000 or so clones, and around 91% of these were observed just once. 3.1% of the sample goes to the ten largest clones.

Donors formed part of the validation cohort, which comprised over a hundred subjects and was distinct from the first cohort of 666 subjects. General findings and caveats noted by the study authors: The classifier was reported to diagnose cytomegalovirus status with high specificity and sensitivity in both the original and validation cohorts. The authors suggested that the approach could potentially be generalized to other disease states and immunological phenotypes. In vitro tests confirmed that three of the cytomegalovirus-associated TCR beta chains recognize cytomegalovirus antigens. In a later analysis, TCRs clustered in the first cohort were found to also tend to co-occur in the roughly 120 validation repertoires, with 94% of cluster scores above 0. A later analysis had no HLA typing for the validation cohort, so co-occurrence there was scored across all 130 or so repertoires. Across donors, most TCR sequences were observed very rarely, whereas some public TCRs were present in many individuals. In the study, roughly 160 TCR beta chains were listed as associated with cytomegalovirus.

The sample was PBMCs. This clonotype originated in a woman aged 30 to 39 in good health and CMV-seronegative. Rearrangement joined TRBV9 to TRBJ2-5; the central 8 bases match TRBD2. The CDR3 in this case is CASSVGVTSGQETQYF. The DNA is as follows: TGTGCCAGCAGCGTAGGGGTCACTAGCGGTCAAGAGACCCAGTACTTC.